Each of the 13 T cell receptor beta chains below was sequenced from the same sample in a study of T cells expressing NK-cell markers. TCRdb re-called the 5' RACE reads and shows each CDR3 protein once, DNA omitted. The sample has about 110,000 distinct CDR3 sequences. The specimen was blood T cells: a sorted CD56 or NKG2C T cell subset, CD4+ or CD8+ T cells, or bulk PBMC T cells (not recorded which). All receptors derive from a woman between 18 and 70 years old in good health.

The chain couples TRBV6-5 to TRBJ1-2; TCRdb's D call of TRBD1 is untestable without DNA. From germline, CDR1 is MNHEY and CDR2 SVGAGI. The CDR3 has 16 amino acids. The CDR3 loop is CASSYPPLRGESGYTF.

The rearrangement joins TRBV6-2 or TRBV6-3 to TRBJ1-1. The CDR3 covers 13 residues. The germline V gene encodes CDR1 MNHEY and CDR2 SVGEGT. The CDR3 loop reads CASSIQENTEAFF.

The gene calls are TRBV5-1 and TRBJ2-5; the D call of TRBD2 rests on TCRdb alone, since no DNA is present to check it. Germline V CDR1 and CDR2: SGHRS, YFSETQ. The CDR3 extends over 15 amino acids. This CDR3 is CASADILAAQETQYF.

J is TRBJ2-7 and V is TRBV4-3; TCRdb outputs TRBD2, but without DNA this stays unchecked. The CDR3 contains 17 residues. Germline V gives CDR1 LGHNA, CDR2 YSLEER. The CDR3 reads CASSQGREGEMVYEQYF.

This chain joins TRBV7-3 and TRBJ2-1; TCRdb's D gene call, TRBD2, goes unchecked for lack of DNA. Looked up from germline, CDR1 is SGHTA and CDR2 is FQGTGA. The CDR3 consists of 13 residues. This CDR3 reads CASSPGTTYEQFF.

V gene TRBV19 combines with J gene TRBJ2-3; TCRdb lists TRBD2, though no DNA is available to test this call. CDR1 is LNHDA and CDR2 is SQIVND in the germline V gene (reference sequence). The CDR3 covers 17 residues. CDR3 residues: CASSLGTSGGYTDTQYF.

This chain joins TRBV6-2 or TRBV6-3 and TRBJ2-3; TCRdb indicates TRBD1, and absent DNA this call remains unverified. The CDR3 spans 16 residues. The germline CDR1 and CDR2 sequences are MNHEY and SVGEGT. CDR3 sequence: CASSTPFDRGRDTQYF.

The CDR3 loop is CASSRPWAGRTDTQYF. The V call is TRBV12-3 or TRBV12-4, the J call TRBJ2-3; with no DNA, the TCRdb D assignment of TRBD1 cannot be verified. This CDR3 spans 16 amino acids.

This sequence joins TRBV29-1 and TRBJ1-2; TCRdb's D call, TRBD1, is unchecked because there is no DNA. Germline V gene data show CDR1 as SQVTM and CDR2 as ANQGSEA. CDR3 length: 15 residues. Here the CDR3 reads CSVEGTGSSNYGYTF. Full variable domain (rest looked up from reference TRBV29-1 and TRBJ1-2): SAVISQKPSRDICQRGTSLTIQCQVDSQVTMMFWYRQQPGQSLTLIATANQGSEATYESGFVIDKFPISRPNLTFSTLTVSNMSPEDSSIYLCSVEGTGSSNYGYTFGSGTRLTVV.

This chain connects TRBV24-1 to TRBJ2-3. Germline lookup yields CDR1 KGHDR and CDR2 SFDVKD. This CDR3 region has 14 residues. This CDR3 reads CATSDFSGSDTQYF.

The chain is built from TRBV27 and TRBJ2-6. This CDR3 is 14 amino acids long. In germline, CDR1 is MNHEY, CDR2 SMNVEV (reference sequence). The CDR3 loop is CASSFISGANVLTF.

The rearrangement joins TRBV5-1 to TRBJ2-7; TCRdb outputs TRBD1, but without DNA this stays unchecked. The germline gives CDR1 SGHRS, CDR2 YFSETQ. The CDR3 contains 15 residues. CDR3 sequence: CASSLGTGGAYEQYF.

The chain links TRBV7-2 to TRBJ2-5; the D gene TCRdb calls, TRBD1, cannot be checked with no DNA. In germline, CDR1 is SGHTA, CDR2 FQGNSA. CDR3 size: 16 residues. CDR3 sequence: CASSLGDRSTRETQYF.